A selection of T cell receptor beta chains follows, all from one sample in a study of control samples from healthy donors and cancer patients. Sequencing used immunoSEQ multiplex PCR; TCRdb keeps in-frame clones, though not all of them. Among just under 80,000 clones listed, around 90% were seen once. Material: PBMCs. The source of these receptors is a woman in her sixties or seventies with head and neck cancer. Each CDR3 is given with its conserved first and last residue. A D gene is named only where the DNA matches it firmly. Rows give clone size only sometimes, using once, few, many, or a class for an expanded clone.

V gene,J gene,clone size,D gene,CDR3 DNA,CDR3 protein
TRBV19,TRBJ2-3,NA,NA,TGTGCCAGTAGTATAGGGGGAGGAACGTGGGATACGCAGTATTTT,CASSIGGGTWDTQYF
TRBV5-4,TRBJ1-3,NA,TRBD1,TGTGCCAGCAGCGACCCCGGGACAGGTGGTGGAAACACCATATATTTT,CASSDPGTGGGNTIYF
TRBV6-5,TRBJ2-7,NA,NA,TGTGCCAGCAGTTACTCGAGTGATTGGGGGGTCCACGAGCAGTACTTC,CASSYSSDWGVHEQYF
TRBV7-9,TRBJ2-5,few,NA,TGTGCCAGCAGCTTAAGCAGTGGGGCTGCCCAGTACTTC,CASSLSSGAAQYF
TRBV6-5,TRBJ1-2,NA,NA,TGTGCCAGCAGGACCGGGCAGGGCAGCTATGGCTACACCTTC,CASRTGQGSYGYTF
TRBV29-1,TRBJ2-3,NA,NA,TGCAGCGTTAGAGGGTTCCCGCAGGCTAGCACAGATACGCAGTATTTT,CSVRGFPQASTDTQYF
TRBV3-1/TRBV3-2,TRBJ2-7,NA,NA,TGTGCCAGCAGCCAAGTCAGGGAGAAAAGGGTGTCCTACGAGCAGTACTTC,CASSQVREKRVSYEQYF
TRBV6-5,TRBJ1-2,NA,NA,TGTGCCAGCAGTTACGCGGACAGCTCCTATGGCTACACCTTC,CASSYADSSYGYTF
TRBV28,TRBJ2-2,NA,TRBD2,TGTGCCAGCATCACCGGGACTAGCGGTGACACCGGGGAGCTGTTTTTT,CASITGTSGDTGELFF
TRBV6-1,TRBJ1-6,NA,NA,TGTGCCAGCAGTGAAGGCAGGGTTAATTCACCCCTCCACTTT,CASSEGRVNSPLHF
TRBV4-1,TRBJ2-5,NA,TRBD2,TGCGCCAGCAGCCCAAGTATGGGACTAGCGGGAGTGGGTGGGCAAGAGACCCAGTACTTC,CASSPSMGLAGVGGQETQYF
TRBV6-1,TRBJ1-5,NA,NA,TGTGCCAGCAGTGAAAGGGAGATGGCCCAGCATTTT,CASSEREMAQHF
TRBV19,TRBJ1-3,NA,NA,TGTGCCAGTAGTGCAACAGGGAGCTCTGGAAACACCATATATTTT,CASSATGSSGNTIYF
TRBV24-1,TRBJ2-2,NA,TRBD1,TGTGCCACCAGTGAACCGACGACAGGGGGGGCGAACACCGGGGAGCTGTTTTTT,CATSEPTTGGANTGELFF
TRBV4-2,TRBJ1-1,NA,NA,TGTGCCAGCAGCCAAGATAGTCGACTGGGCTTT,CASSQDSRLGF
TRBV6-6,TRBJ2-5,NA,TRBD1,TGTGCCAGCAGGAACGCAAAACAGGGGGCTGGAAAGACCCAGTACTTC,CASRNAKQGAGKTQYF
TRBV6-6,TRBJ1-4,NA,NA,TGTGCCAGCAGTGGAGACAGGACTAATGAAAAACTGTTTTTT,CASSGDRTNEKLFF
TRBV19,TRBJ1-5,NA,NA,TGTGCCAGTAGTGCCTCAACAGGGAACGGCGGCCAGCCCCAGCATTTT,CASSASTGNGGQPQHF
TRBV5-4,TRBJ1-2,few,NA,TGTGCCAGCAGCCTGAAGGGCAACTATGGCTACACCTTC,CASSLKGNYGYTF
TRBV4-1,TRBJ2-5,NA,NA,TGCGCCAGCAGCCCTCTCAGGACTATCCAAGAGACCCAGTACTTC,CASSPLRTIQETQYF
TRBV7-9,TRBJ1-2,NA,NA,TGTGCCAGCAGTAATAGCACGGGACATAACTATGGCTACACCTTC,CASSNSTGHNYGYTF
TRBV30,TRBJ2-7,NA,NA,TGTGCCTGGAGCCTAGGAAGGGAGCAGTACTTC,CAWSLGREQYF
TRBV24-1,TRBJ2-5,once,TRBD2,TGTGCCACCAGTGATTCAAGGGCGGGAGGGCAGGAGACCCAGTACTTC,CATSDSRAGGQETQYF
TRBV9,TRBJ2-2,NA,NA,TGTGCCAGCAGCGGAAGGGGGGACACCGGGGAGCTGTTTTTT,CASSGRGDTGELFF
TRBV11-2,TRBJ2-1,NA,TRBD2,TGTGCCAGCAGCTGGCTTAGCGGGAGGGCCCTGGGTGAGCAGTTCTTC,CASSWLSGRALGEQFF
TRBV9,TRBJ2-1,once,NA,TGTGCCAGCAGCGCGCTCGTCAGGGAGAATGAGCAGTTCTTC,CASSALVRENEQFF
TRBV12-2,TRBJ2-6,NA,NA,TGTGCAAGTCGCTTAGCGTCCTATTCTGGGGCCAACGTCCTGACTTTC,CASRLASYSGANVLTF
TRBV5-1,TRBJ2-1,NA,TRBD1,TGCGCCACCTCCCAAGGGGGCGCCTACAATGAGCAGTTCTTC,CATSQGGAYNEQFF
TRBV29-1,TRBJ2-1,NA,NA,TGCAGCGTTGATCGCCAGCTGGATGAGCAGTTCTTC,CSVDRQLDEQFF
TRBV6-5,TRBJ2-7,once,NA,TGTGCCAGCAGTTACGGTCCAGTAAAAGCCTACGAGCAGTACTTC,CASSYGPVKAYEQYF
TRBV28,TRBJ2-1,NA,TRBD2,TGTGCCAGCAGTTTAGTAGCGGGAGTTCAGTTCTTC,CASSLVAGVQFF
TRBV5-1,TRBJ2-5,NA,TRBD1,TGCGCCAGCAGTTGGACAGGAGAAGAGACCCAGTACTTC,CASSWTGEETQYF
TRBV7-9,TRBJ2-1,NA,TRBD2,TGTGCCAGCAGTTACGGACTAGCGGGAGGGCATGAGCAGTTCTTC,CASSYGLAGGHEQFF
TRBV7-8,TRBJ2-7,NA,NA,TGTGCCAGCAGCTTTTCTTCCGGGCCCTCCTACGAGCAGTACTTC,CASSFSSGPSYEQYF
TRBV19,TRBJ2-2,NA,NA,TGTGCCAGTACCAATATGGGGAGGTCCAGGGACACCGGGGAGCTGTTTTTT,CASTNMGRSRDTGELFF
TRBV6-5,TRBJ1-1,NA,NA,TGTGCCAGCAGTTTGTTAATGAACACTGAAGCTTTCTTT,CASSLLMNTEAFF
TRBV5-1,TRBJ1-4,NA,NA,TGCGCCAGCAGCTTGTTGGCAGGGGCAAGAACTAATGAAAAACTGTTTTTT,CASSLLAGARTNEKLFF
TRBV5-1,TRBJ1-4,NA,NA,TGCGCCAGCAGCTTGGAAGGACAGACTTCGGGAAAACTGTTTTTT,CASSLEGQTSGKLFF
TRBV9,TRBJ2-1,NA,TRBD2,TGTGCCAGCAGCGTAGCGGCTAGCGGGAGGCTTTTACGTAATGAGCAGTTCTTC,CASSVAASGRLLRNEQFF
TRBV30,TRBJ2-5,NA,TRBD2,TGTGCCTGGACTAGCGGGAGGGGCGGAGAGACCCAGTACTTC,CAWTSGRGGETQYF
TRBV11-2,TRBJ2-1,NA,TRBD1,TGTGCCAGCAGCTTACGTAGGAGGACAGGGAAGTACAATGAGCAGTTCTTC,CASSLRRRTGKYNEQFF
TRBV10-3,TRBJ2-2,NA,NA,TGTGCCATCAGTGAGCCGCTGACCGGACGGGAGACCGGGGAGCTGTTTTTT,CAISEPLTGRETGELFF
TRBV7-2,TRBJ2-2,NA,NA,TGTGCCAGCAGCTTAGCCTCGACAGGTGCGAACACCGGGGAGCTGTTTTTT,CASSLASTGANTGELFF
TRBV6-6,TRBJ1-2,NA,NA,TGTGCCAGCAGTATCCGGGACCTACTAAATGGCTACACCTTC,CASSIRDLLNGYTF
TRBV20-1,TRBJ2-1,few,TRBD2,TGCAGTGCTAGTCGCCTAGCGGGGTACAATGAGCAGTTCTTC,CSASRLAGYNEQFF